A single sample is the source of the 11 T cell receptor beta chains below, sequenced in a study of CXCR3-negative and CXCR3-positive naive CD8 T cells. Overall study findings and caveats: CXCR3-positive naive cells had more hydrophobic TRB CDR3s than CXCR3-negative naive cells.

Libraries of TRB cDNA were made by 5' RACE and carried UMIs. From the 5' RACE reads, TCRdb lists one entry per CDR3 protein and no DNA. The sample holds about 98,000 distinct CDR3 sequences. These receptors lack a known antigen. Sequenced sample: naive CXCR3+ CD8+ T cells from blood. Subset defined: CD45RO-CCR7+CD27+CD95- naive CD8+ T cells expressing CXCR3 (TNR3+). The receptors stem from a human donor in good health. Some clones in this sample may be carry-over from other donors' samples.

This rearrangement joins TRBV29-1 to TRBJ2-7. Germline assignment: CDR1 SQVTM and CDR2 ANQGSEA. The CDR3 is 13 amino acids. CDR3 sequence: CSVEGGKIYEQYF.

The chain has TRBV2 and TRBJ2-7; the D gene TCRdb calls, TRBD2, cannot be checked with no DNA. Germline V gene lookup returns CDR1 SNHLY and CDR2 FYNNEI. The length of the CDR3 is 16 residues. The CDR3 here is CASREASGGNYYEQYF.

This chain connects TRBV24-1 to TRBJ2-1. Germline V gives CDR1 KGHDR, CDR2 SFDVKD. The CDR3 has 14 amino acids. CDR3 residues: CATSDFNGENEQFF.

The V call is TRBV5-1, the J call TRBJ2-1. The CDR3 is 15 residues long. Germline assignment: CDR1 SGHRS and CDR2 YFSETQ. The CDR3 protein is CASSPRDPSYNEQFF. Full variable domain (rest looked up from reference TRBV5-1 and TRBJ2-1): KAGVTQTPRYLIKTRGQQVTLSCSPISGHRSVSWYQQTPGQGLQFLFEYFSETQRNKGNFPGRFSGRQFSNSRSEMNVSTLELGDSALYLCASSPRDPSYNEQFFGPGTRLTVL.

This chain connects TRBV27 to TRBJ2-7. The germline V gene has CDR1 MNHEY and CDR2 SMNVEV (reference sequence). The CDR3 length is 12 residues. CDR3 sequence reads: CASSLDSYEQYF.

The CDR3 here is CASSPTRRDTQYF. V and J are TRBV7-6 and TRBJ2-3; TCRdb designates TRBD2, a call that cannot be tested without DNA. The CDR3 has 13 residues. Germline V gene sequence: CDR1 SGHVS, CDR2 FNYEAQ.

The chain recombines TRBV3-1 with TRBJ2-6; the TRBD2 assignment by TCRdb is unverifiable without DNA. This CDR3 region has 20 residues. The germline V gene encodes CDR1 LGHDT and CDR2 YNNKEL (reference sequence). The CDR3 protein is CASSQGESLPLSSGANVLTF.

The chain carries TRBV12-3 or TRBV12-4 and TRBJ2-7. This CDR3 comprises 13 residues. CDR3 in amino acids: CASSFAPSYEQYF.

CDR3 sequence reads: CASSVGLAVEETQYF. The chain recombines TRBV9 with TRBJ2-5; the D gene TCRdb calls, TRBD2, cannot be checked with no DNA. Per the germline V gene, CDR1 is SGDLS and CDR2 is YYNGEE. This CDR3 has 15 residues.

The CDR3 region is CAWTTGPGANVLTF. This chain links TRBV30 with TRBJ2-6. The CDR3 has 14 amino acids. Germline V gene data show CDR1 as GTSNPN and CDR2 as SVGIG (reference sequence).

This chain joins TRBV28 and TRBJ2-7; there is no DNA to check the TCRdb D call of TRBD1. The germline V gene encodes CDR1 MDHEN and CDR2 SYDVKM. The CDR3 spans 12 residues. The CDR3 protein is CASSLQGYEQYF.